This entry is about one TCR beta chain. Its antigen is not identified. Time point noted: persistent/refractory GD, antithyroid drugs over 5 years with positive TRAb. The TCR library was made from RNA extracted from PBMCs. Graves' disease diagnoses used American Thyroid Association guidelines. The patients included were those that came from an endocrinology department in Xi'an, China. Staff took roughly 8.8 milliliters of peripheral blood and put it into EDTA tubes. The sample comes from a study of regulatory T cells in long-lasting Graves disease. Study-level findings and limits: Newly diagnosed patients shared approximately 1,000 public clonotypes; persistent patients shared a few thousand.

Arm-PCR of CDR3 regions with iRepertoire HTBI primers generated TCR beta libraries. TCRdb reprocessed the multiplex PCR reads via MiXCR and lists one record per CDR3 protein. The sample records hundreds of thousands of distinct CDR3 sequences, 25% to 30% being singletons. The length of the CDR3 is 15 residues. J lost 4 bases, V lost 0 bases, and 2 bases had no gene match. CDR1 and CDR2 from the germline V gene are SGHAT and FQNNGV. The rearrangement joins TRBV11-2 to TRBJ2-5, with 10 bases that match TRBD2. The material sequenced was peripheral blood mononuclear cells (PBMCs), taken when the disease was refractory, from a patient treated with antithyroid drugs. This sequence was found in a female donor with Graves disease. The DNA of the CDR3 is TGTGCCAGCAGCTTAGAAAGACTAGCGGGAGAGACCCAGTACTTC. As protein: CASSLERLAGETQYF.